A single sample is the source of the 25 T cell receptor beta chains below, sequenced in a study of T-cell reconstitution after alpha-beta-depleted transplantation in children. It was with unique molecular identifiers that the TCRbeta library was prepared. Each CDR3 protein is one row after TCRdb ran MiXCR on the PCR reads. The data hold about 300,000 distinct CDR3 sequences, with over 7% observed a single time. No antigen has been assigned to these receptors. General observations from the study: One year after transplant, T-cell counts and diversity came mostly from newly produced T cells.

The sample consisted of peripheral blood, taken 360 days after TCRalphabeta/CD19-depleted stem cell transplant. These receptors all stem from a female patient aged 2-10 years who had a stem cell transplant for Fanconi anemia, so the T cells may come from the graft donor.

Many counts were recorded for this clonotype. In nucleotides, the CDR3 is TGTGCCAGCAGCTTGCGAGCGGGGGAGACAGATACGCAGTATTTT. It encodes CASSLRAGETDTQYF. The chain has TRBV5-4 and TRBJ2-3; 8 nucleotides agree with TRBD2. Germline CDR1 reads SGHNT; CDR2 reads YYREEE (reference sequence). CDR3 length: 15 residues. Losses at the gene ends were 1 base for V and 3 bases for J; bases not matched to a gene: 4.

In its sample, this clonotype was seen many times. The chain carries TRBV11-2 and TRBJ2-1; D may match TRBD1 or TRBD2 (5 bases each). The germline CDR1 and CDR2 sequences are SGHAT and FQNNGV. This CDR3 contains 14 residues. Trimming cost V 8 bases and J 5 bases, with 16 bases left between them. CDR3 in amino acids: CASVLRGRDNEQFF. In DNA form, the CDR3 reads TGTGCCAGCGTCCTACGGGGCAGGGACAATGAGCAGTTCTTC. Variable domain in full (rest from reference TRBV11-2 and TRBJ2-1): EAGVAQSPRYKIIEKRQSVAFWCNPISGHATLYWYQQILGQGPKLLIQFQNNGVVDDSQLPKDRFSAERLKGVDSTLKIQPAKLEDSAVYLCASVLRGRDNEQFFGPGTRLTVL.

This clonotype showed up just a few times. The rearrangement joins TRBV7-9 to TRBJ2-7, with TRBD1 identical over 8 bases. After removal of 5 bases from V and 5 bases from J, the junction contained 11 bases not matched to a gene. Per the germline V gene, CDR1 is SEHNR and CDR2 is FQNEAQ (reference sequence). The CDR3 is made up of 15 amino acids. The CDR3 spells CASSLGRGQSDEQYV. The CDR3 region has the DNA TGTGCCAGCAGCCTGGGCAGGGGGCAAAGCGACGAGCAGTACGTC.

J is TRBJ1-1 and V is TRBV9, with D possibly being TRBD1 (5 bases). Between the trimmed V and J ends, which lost 0 bases and 3 bases, there was a span of 12 bases. The germline V gene encodes CDR1 SGDLS and CDR2 YYNGEE. The CDR3 extends over 15 amino acids. The CDR3 nucleotides are TGTGCCAGCAGCGTAGGTGGGGGTTTTCACACTGAAGCTTTCTTT. This codes for CASSVGGGFHTEAFF.

This clonotype was seen only a few times. The chain has TRBV4-2 and TRBJ2-3; 8 positions match TRBD1. The CDR3 runs to 17 residues. The trim removed 3 bases at V and 2 bases at J, leaving 10 bases unmatched. Germline V gene sequence: CDR1 LGHNA, CDR2 YNFKEQ. The CDR3 coding sequence is TGTGCCAGCAGCCAGCATTCGGACAGGGACAACACAGATACGCAGTATTTT. Encoded protein: CASSQHSDRDNTDTQYF.

This clonotype appeared many times. V usage is TRBV12-3 or TRBV12-4 and J usage is TRBJ2-1, with TRBD1 matching over 8 bases. This CDR3 is built from 15 residues. Unmatched junction bases numbered 7, after V lost 1 base and J lost 8 bases. This CDR3 is CASSLEQGAIDEQFF. DNA of the CDR3: TGTGCCAGCAGTTTAGAGCAGGGGGCGATCGATGAGCAGTTCTTC.

This chain joins TRBV7-2 and TRBJ2-7; D might be TRBD2 (5 bases). The V end was cut by 6 bases, the J end by 0 bases, with 15 bases between. Germline-derived CDR1 and CDR2 are SGHTA and FQGNSA. The CDR3 has 15 residues. CDR3 sequence: CASRLGGASSYEQYF. CDR3 sequence (DNA): TGTGCCAGCAGGCTCGGAGGAGCCTCCTCCTACGAGCAGTACTTC.

This clonotype was seen at least ten times. The chain joins TRBV5-1 to TRBJ2-7, with D possibly being TRBD1 (6 bases). Germline V gene sequence: CDR1 SGHRS, CDR2 YFSETQ. This CDR3 comprises 12 residues. Deletions cut 4 bases from V and 8 bases from J, with 13 bases between. CDR3 bases: TGCGCCAGCAGCAGGAATGGGGGCCAGCAGTACTTC. Protein sequence: CASSRNGGQQYF.

This clonotype was observed at least ten times. Here the CDR3 DNA reads TGTGCCAGCAGGGAGGGCGTCTTGGTGAACACTGAAGCTTTCTTT. Its protein is CASREGVLVNTEAFF. This chain links TRBV28 with TRBJ1-1; D is ambiguous. V gave up 6 bases and J gave up 0 bases, with 14 bases separating them. The germline gives CDR1 MDHEN, CDR2 SYDVKM. There are 15 residues in the CDR3.

The sample holds many counts of this clonotype. This chain connects TRBV7-9 to TRBJ2-2; 12 bases are a match to TRBD2. Trimming at V came to 8 bases and at J to 4 bases, leaving 11 bases not matched to a gene. This CDR3 comprises 17 residues. Germline V lookup: CDR1 SEHNR, CDR2 FQNEAQ (reference sequence). CDR3 residues: CASASPSGGELTGELFF. The CDR3 nucleotides read TGTGCCAGCGCCTCGCCTAGCGGGGGGGAGCTCACCGGGGAGCTGTTTTTT.

This clonotype was seen many times. V is TRBV4-2 and J is TRBJ1-2; possibly TRBD1 for D (5 bases). V was cut by 0 bases and J by 2 bases, with 13 bases left in between. Germline loops: CDR1 LGHNA, CDR2 YNFKEQ. The CDR3 spans 16 residues. The CDR3 protein is CASSQDSQGFNYGYTF. The CDR3 bases are TGTGCCAGCAGCCAAGATAGTCAGGGATTCAACTATGGCTACACCTTC.

The sample holds many counts of this clonotype. One end of the junction does not line up with germline, which may come from a read error. The chain carries TRBV14 and TRBJ2-7, with no clear D. The CDR3 loop spans 13 amino acids. CDR1 and CDR2 (germline): SGHDN, FVKESK. The CDR3 DNA reads as TGTGCCAGCAGCCAAGTTCCCTCCCACGAGCAGTACTTC. Protein product: CASSQVPSHEQYF.

V gene TRBV3-1 combines with J gene TRBJ2-3; maybe TRBD2 (6 bases). This CDR3 contains 14 residues. The germline CDR1 and CDR2 sequences are LGHDT and YNNKEL (reference sequence). With 0 bases removed from V and 6 bases from J, the gap between germline ends came to 10 bases. The CDR3, as DNA: TGTGCCAGCAGCCAAGAGACGGGAGCTGATACGCAGTATTTT. Translating it yields CASSQETGADTQYF.

The chain links TRBV18 to TRBJ1-1; D perhaps matches TRBD1 (6 bases). The CDR3 has 16 amino acids. CDR1 and CDR2 (germline): KGHSH, LQKENI. V dropped 2 bases and J dropped 2 bases, with 15 bases sitting between them. The CDR3 DNA reads as TGTGCCAGCTCACCATTCCGGGGACAACCAAACACTGAAGCTTTCTTT. Its translation: CASSPFRGQPNTEAFF.

This clonotype was seen repeatedly, ten times or more. The V call is TRBV15, the J call TRBJ1-2, with D possibly being TRBD1 (5 bases). Trimming cost V 0 bases and J 4 bases, with 15 bases left between them. The CDR3 has 16 residues. CDR1 is LNHNV and CDR2 is YYDKDF in the germline V gene (reference sequence). In DNA, the CDR3 is TGTGCCACCAGCAGAGACAGGGCCACCCACCTCTATGGCTACACCTTC. This sequence encodes CATSRDRATHLYGYTF.

The chain combines TRBV6-5 with TRBJ2-5, with a tentative D call TRBD2 (6 bases). The CDR3 runs to 15 residues. Germline V gene lookup returns CDR1 MNHEY and CDR2 SVGAGI. The V gene lost 3 bases and the J gene lost 2 bases, with 13 bases spanning the gap. The CDR3 is CASSYIRAGQETQYF. CDR3 bases: TGTGCCAGCAGTTATATTCGGGCGGGGCAAGAGACCCAGTACTTC.

This clonotype was seen many times. The DNA of the CDR3 is TGTGCCAGCAGTTACTCGAGTGCAGGATACACAGATACGCAGTATTTT. Translating gives CASSYSSAGYTDTQYF. The rearrangement uses TRBV6-5 and TRBJ2-3; D is uncertain. The CDR3 spans 16 residues. Germline V lookup: CDR1 MNHEY, CDR2 SVGAGI. Trimming left V 0 bases short and J 2 bases short, with 12 bases between.

This clonotype has a count of ten or more. V gene TRBV11-2 combines with J gene TRBJ2-2; D is undetermined. CDR1 and CDR2 from the germline V gene are SGHAT and FQNNGV. V dropped 5 bases and J dropped 2 bases, with 9 bases sitting between them. The CDR3 sequence is 14 residues long. The CDR3 DNA is TGTGCCAGCAGCCCCCGGATAAACACCGGGGAGCTGTTTTTT. It codes for CASSPRINTGELFF. The full variable domain, its missing parts supplied by reference TRBV11-2 and TRBJ2-2, is EAGVAQSPRYKIIEKRQSVAFWCNPISGHATLYWYQQILGQGPKLLIQFQNNGVVDDSQLPKDRFSAERLKGVDSTLKIQPAKLEDSAVYLCASSPRINTGELFFGEGSRLTVL.

This clonotype was detected a few times. V is TRBV30 and J is TRBJ1-5; D is perhaps TRBD1 (6 bases). V was shortened by 3 bases and J by 4 bases, with 10 bases between the two germline ends. This CDR3 has 13 amino acids. Germline-derived CDR1 and CDR2 are GTSNPN and SVGIG (reference sequence). The CDR3 sequence is CAWREQGNQPQHF. DNA of the CDR3: TGTGCCTGGAGAGAACAGGGTAATCAGCCCCAGCATTTT.

This clonotype was seen at least ten times. The chain joins TRBV4-2 to TRBJ2-4; 8 bases agree with TRBD1. Germline lookup yields CDR1 LGHNA and CDR2 YNFKEQ. The V and J ends lost 2 bases and 8 bases, in that order; junction bases with no gene match: 5. This CDR3 has 14 amino acids. CDR3 DNA: TGTGCCAGCAGCCAACCCGGACAGGGCGACATTCAGTACTTC. Residues: CASSQPGQGDIQYF.

The chain joins TRBV27 to TRBJ1-1; no firm D call. The V end lost 4 bases, the J end lost 3 bases, and 9 bases lay between the germline ends. Germline values: CDR1 MNHEY, CDR2 SMNVEV (reference sequence). The CDR3 loop spans 13 amino acids. CDR3 bases: TGTGCCAGCAGTTCAGTTTCATACACTGAAGCTTTCTTT. Its translation is CASSSVSYTEAFF.

This clonotype was detected many times. The V call is TRBV15, the J call TRBJ1-2; D gene ambiguous. V lost 0 bases and J 1 base, leaving 6 bases between the germline ends. Germline CDR1 reads LNHNV; CDR2 reads YYDKDF (reference sequence). The length of the CDR3 is 14 residues. The CDR3 loop is CATSRDSVNYGYTF. For the CDR3, the DNA is TGTGCCACCAGCAGAGATTCAGTTAACTATGGCTACACCTTC.

The sample holds a few counts of this clonotype. This chain joins TRBV7-2 and TRBJ2-7; 9 bases agree with TRBD1. This CDR3 is 16 amino acids long. With V trimmed by 6 bases and J by 0 bases, 9 bases remained unmatched. Germline loops: CDR1 SGHTA, CDR2 FQGNSA. The CDR3 DNA reads TGTGCCAGCAGTCCTACGACGACAGGGGGCTCCTACGAGCAGTACTTC. It yields the protein CASSPTTTGGSYEQYF.

This clonotype was counted at least ten times. The chain couples TRBV27 to TRBJ2-1, with TRBD2 as a possible D gene (5 bases). Germline V gene data show CDR1 as MNHEY and CDR2 as SMNVEV (reference sequence). The CDR3 length is 15 residues. V was pared by 5 bases and J by 3 bases, with 14 bases between. For the CDR3, the DNA is TGTGCCAGCAGTCCACTAACGGGGTTCTACAATGAGCAGTTCTTC. Translation: CASSPLTGFYNEQFF.

The chain links TRBV6-1 to TRBJ2-7; 7 bases fit TRBD2. Per the germline V gene, CDR1 is MNHNS and CDR2 is SASEGT. The CDR3 is 18 residues long. V lost 6 bases to trimming and J lost 2 bases; unmatched junction nucleotides: 19. CDR3 sequence (DNA): TGTGCCAGCAGCCCTGGCCTCCGGACTAGGCGAGAGACCTACGAGCAGTACTTC. The encoded protein is CASSPGLRTRRETYEQYF.